Each of the 32 T cell receptor beta chains below was sequenced from the same sample in a study of T cell clusters in autoimmune cytopenias (dated by TCRdb to about 2019). The sequencing machine was an Illumina MiSeq. Multiplex PCR with a touch-down protocol amplified TRB rearrangements, with the TRB-A and TRB-B primer pools combined in a single tube. Through TCRdb reprocessing, the reads give one entry per CDR3 protein sequence; DNA is omitted. For this sample, the table gives about 2,000 distinct CDR3 sequences. Of the sample, around 30% falls within the top ten clones. TRB amplification used approximately 230 ng of peripheral blood genomic DNA, some 40,000 genome equivalents, per sample. The sample comprised peripheral blood. Receptors originate from a human donor with an autoimmune cytopenia or autoimmune hepatitis (not recorded which).

The CDR3 region is CSEVGRSNTEAFF. This rearrangement joins TRBV20-1 to TRBJ1-1. The germline gives CDR1 DFQATT, CDR2 SNEGSKA (reference sequence). The CDR3 extends over 13 amino acids.

This clonotype ranks as medium-sized in terms of frequency. The chain recombines TRBV11-2 with TRBJ2-1. The CDR3 consists of 14 residues. CDR1 and CDR2 (germline): SGHAT, FQNNGV. The CDR3 region is CASSFTSSYNEQFF.

This clonotype is deemed medium-sized (0.01 to 0.1%) by its frequency. CDR3 in amino acids: CASSQDVRSSNTGELFF. The genes are TRBV4-3 and TRBJ2-2. Germline V lookup: CDR1 LGHNA, CDR2 YSLEER. This CDR3 has 17 amino acids.

This chain's CDR3 is CASSLETGPSSPLHF. The J gene is TRBJ1-6, the V gene TRBV11-2. Germline CDR1 SGHAT, CDR2 FQNNGV. CDR3 length: 15 residues.

The V gene is TRBV4-2, the J gene TRBJ1-5. The CDR3 runs to 15 residues. Germline-derived CDR1 and CDR2 are LGHNA and YNFKEQ. The chain's CDR3 is CASSHSPQDNQPQHF.

By frequency, this clonotype is medium-sized (0.01 to 0.1%). This chain links TRBV6-5 with TRBJ2-1; without DNA, the TCRdb call of TRBD2 cannot be checked. There are 14 residues in the CDR3. Germline V gene data show CDR1 as MNHEY and CDR2 as SVGAGI. The CDR3 region is CASSYSGRDNEQFF.

This clonotype is classed as medium-sized (0.01 to 0.1%) by frequency. The chain employs TRBV20-1 and TRBJ2-5; the D call of TRBD1 rests on TCRdb alone, since no DNA is present to check it. The CDR3 has 12 residues. Per germline, CDR1 DFQATT and CDR2 SNEGSKA (reference sequence). CDR3 loop: CSASPVGGTQYF.

This clonotype is labeled medium-sized based on frequency. V is TRBV24-1 and J is TRBJ2-3; TCRdb designates TRBD2, a call that cannot be tested without DNA. In germline, CDR1 is KGHDR, CDR2 SFDVKD. The length of the CDR3 is 14 residues. CDR3 sequence reads: CATSKAGGTDTQYF.

In terms of frequency, this clonotype is medium-sized (0.01 to 0.1%). J is TRBJ1-4 and V is TRBV6-6. In germline, CDR1 is MNHNY, CDR2 SVGAGI (reference sequence). The CDR3 contains 13 residues. CDR3 amino acids: CASMTRINEKLFF.

Judged by frequency, this clonotype is medium-sized. The chain links TRBV19 to TRBJ1-5. CDR3 length: 14 amino acids. Germline V CDR1 and CDR2: LNHDA, SQIVND (reference sequence). CDR3 region: CASNLGSGYQPQHF. The full variable domain, its missing parts supplied by reference TRBV19 and TRBJ1-5, is DGGITQSPKYLFRKEGQNVTLSCEQNLNHDAMYWYRQDPGQGLRLIYYSQIVNDFQKGDIAEGYSVSREKKESFPLTVTSAQKNPTAFYLCASNLGSGYQPQHFGDGTRLSIL.

The V and J genes are TRBV19 and TRBJ1-5; TCRdb designates TRBD1, a call that cannot be tested without DNA. Per the germline V gene, CDR1 is LNHDA and CDR2 is SQIVND (reference sequence). The CDR3 runs 15 residues. CDR3 loop: CASRLDRGVNQPQHF. The full variable domain, its missing parts supplied by reference TRBV19 and TRBJ1-5, is DGGITQSPKYLFRKEGQNVTLSCEQNLNHDAMYWYRQDPGQGLRLIYYSQIVNDFQKGDIAEGYSVSREKKESFPLTVTSAQKNPTAFYLCASRLDRGVNQPQHFGDGTRLSIL.

The V call is TRBV7-2, the J call TRBJ2-7. CDR3 length: 13 residues. Per germline, CDR1 SGHTA and CDR2 FQGNSA. The CDR3 region is CASSFDRSYEQYF.

This clonotype ranks as medium-sized (0.01 to 0.1%) in terms of frequency. This rearrangement joins TRBV5-4 to TRBJ2-2. CDR1 and CDR2 (germline): SGHNT, YYREEE (reference sequence). The CDR3 length is 14 residues. The CDR3 loop is CASSLDLETGELFF.

Its frequency marks this clonotype as medium-sized (0.01 to 0.1%). The chain is built from TRBV6-2 or TRBV6-3 and TRBJ2-5; TCRdb outputs TRBD1, but without DNA this stays unchecked. Germline CDR1 is MNHEY and CDR2 is SVGEGT. The CDR3 contains 17 residues. The CDR3 reads CASSEGVWGGAQETQYF.

This clonotype counts as medium-sized by frequency. The chain uses TRBV12-3 or TRBV12-4 and TRBJ1-5; TCRdb calls TRBD1, which cannot be checked without DNA. The CDR3 length is 15 residues. The CDR3 reads CASRKQGTSNQPQHF.

CDR3 loop: CASSLALAGGRETQYF. This chain joins TRBV5-5 and TRBJ2-5; TCRdb calls TRBD2, which cannot be checked without DNA. The CDR3 contains 16 residues. The germline gives CDR1 SGHKS, CDR2 YYEKEE (reference sequence).

The chain joins TRBV20-1 to TRBJ1-2; TCRdb's assignment of TRBD1 cannot be checked, as there is no DNA. The CDR3 extends over 12 amino acids. From germline, CDR1 is DFQATT and CDR2 SNEGSKA (reference sequence). CDR3 in amino acids: CSAHDRTGGYTF.

The rearrangement uses TRBV5-1 and TRBJ1-1. The CDR3 totals 12 residues. CDR1 and CDR2 from the germline V gene are SGHRS and YFSETQ. The CDR3 is CASNTGNTEAFF.

Frequency places this clonotype as medium-sized. This chain connects TRBV12-3 or TRBV12-4 to TRBJ2-7; no DNA is available, so the TRBD2 call from TCRdb remains unchecked. CDR3 length: 13 residues. The CDR3 loop is CASSFNEGLALYF.

The chain is built from TRBV20-1 and TRBJ2-7; TCRdb reports TRBD1, a call that lacks DNA to check it against. Germline CDR1 reads DFQATT; CDR2 reads SNEGSKA (reference sequence). CDR3 size: 14 residues. CDR3 loop: CSASPGQGAYEQYF.

This clonotype is labeled medium-sized based on frequency. The chain couples TRBV18 to TRBJ2-7; the TCRdb call, TRBD1, lacks DNA for checking. CDR1 is KGHSH, CDR2 LQKENI, per germline. The CDR3 has 16 residues. The CDR3 reads CASSPEYTRGRNEQYF. Filled out from reference TRBV18 and TRBJ2-7, the complete variable domain reads NAGVMQNPRHLVRRRGQEARLRCSPMKGHSHVYWYRQLPEEGLKFMVYLQKENIIDESGMPKERFSAEFPKEGPSILRIQQVVRGDSAAYFCASSPEYTRGRNEQYFGPGTRLTVT.

Its frequency marks this clonotype as medium-sized. The chain has TRBV6-4 and TRBJ2-1; TCRdb's D call of TRBD1 is untestable without DNA. This CDR3 spans 16 amino acids. Germline V gives CDR1 MRHNA, CDR2 SNTAGT. The CDR3 region is CASSDSGTGGYNEQFF.

This clonotype ranks as medium-sized in terms of frequency. The chain combines TRBV27 with TRBJ2-1; absent DNA, TCRdb's TRBD2 call cannot be checked. The CDR3 extends over 16 amino acids. CDR1 is MNHEY, CDR2 SMNVEV, per germline (reference sequence). The CDR3 reads CASSPSGPVAGNEQFF.

Considering frequency, this clonotype is medium-sized. The chain couples TRBV6-1 to TRBJ1-4. The CDR3 has 15 amino acids. Germline CDR1 reads MNHNS; CDR2 reads SASEGT. CDR3 residues: CASSEAMGGVVKLFF.

This clonotype is classed as medium-sized (0.01 to 0.1%) by frequency. The chain couples TRBV6-1 to TRBJ1-1. CDR3 size: 13 residues. The germline V gene has CDR1 MNHNS and CDR2 SASEGT. CDR3 amino acids: CASSETTNTEAFF.

This chain links TRBV12-3 or TRBV12-4 with TRBJ2-3. The CDR3 is 15 residues long. The CDR3 protein is CASSLGTLGTDTQYF.

According to its frequency, this clonotype is medium-sized (0.01 to 0.1%). The chain links TRBV7-9 to TRBJ1-6. Germline lookup yields CDR1 SEHNR and CDR2 FQNEAQ (reference sequence). This CDR3 has 15 residues. CDR3 region: CASSLSKTDNSPLHF.

The chain links TRBV10-1 to TRBJ2-7. The V gene's germline CDR1 is WNHNN and CDR2 SYGVQD (reference sequence). There are 13 residues in the CDR3. CDR3: CASSEYRRLPQYF.

This clonotype is medium-sized (0.01 to 0.1%) by frequency. J is TRBJ1-6 and V is TRBV12-3 or TRBV12-4; TCRdb calls TRBD1, which cannot be checked without DNA. The CDR3 is 14 residues long. The CDR3 reads CASSGQGRNSPLHF.

Its frequency marks this clonotype as medium-sized (0.01 to 0.1%). The chain joins TRBV5-4 to TRBJ2-1; the TCRdb call, TRBD2, lacks DNA for checking. Germline CDR1 SGHNT, CDR2 YYREEE (reference sequence). This CDR3 is 14 amino acids long. CDR3 in amino acids: CASSPTSGSNEQFF.

According to its frequency, this clonotype is medium-sized. This chain links TRBV12-3 or TRBV12-4 with TRBJ1-4. The CDR3 is 14 amino acids. The CDR3 spells CASSLEVGDEKLFF.

The CDR3 protein is CSAPKTGMFYEQYF. This chain links TRBV20-1 with TRBJ2-7; TCRdb gives TRBD1 as the D gene, but with no DNA this cannot be confirmed. The germline V gene has CDR1 DFQATT and CDR2 SNEGSKA (reference sequence). The CDR3 length is 14 residues.